This T cell receptor beta chain comes out of a study of shared clonotypes between healthy human individuals. Repertoires were generated with immunoSEQ multiplex PCR, while TCRdb's copy carries only in-frame clones and drops some. The sample has some 2 million clones; approximately 94% are singletons. Naive CD8 cells lacked CD45RO and underwent positive selection for CCR7, leaving out terminally differentiated effector memory CD45RA+ cells. In its sample, this clone was seen once. This CDR3 has 15 residues. Trimming cost V 11 bases and J 1 base, with 18 bases left between them. The germline CDR1 and CDR2 sequences are SEHNR and FQNEAQ (reference sequence).

The clonotype originates from a man aged 18 to 35 in good health. Sequencing was done on a sample of naive CD8+ T cells sorted from blood. The chain employs TRBV7-9 and TRBJ2-1; no definite D call. CDR3 nucleotides: TGTGCCGGGTCCCGGGCGACCGGATCCTACAATGAGCAGTTCTTC. Translation gives CAGSRATGSYNEQFF.